The clone carrying this T cell receptor beta chain has more than one count but fewer than ten. Antigen: not known. The sample is drawn from a study of CD8+ T cells in alopecia areata. Across the whole study: Those treated were given oral tofacitinib at 5 to 10 mg twice daily. Study-level findings and limits: Possibly as an HLA-related effect, TCR sharing across patients appeared less clear than in mice. Lesional scalp displayed greater clonality than normal scalp, most notably in alopecia totalis/universalis.

The V gene lost 0 bases and the J gene lost 3 bases, with 14 bases spanning the gap. The CDR3 is made up of 16 amino acids. In germline, CDR1 is LGHNA, CDR2 YSLEER. Researchers gathered lesional scalp punch biopsies and peripheral blood from patients with alopecia areata. In each case, RNA was isolated and then reverse transcribed into cDNA as the sequencing template. Clones were sequenced by immunoSEQ multiplex PCR, and TCRdb holds only the in-frame ones, with some missing. The data hold about 120,000 clones, with around 49% observed a single time. The TCR comes from a human donor with alopecia areata. V is TRBV4-3 and J is TRBJ1-1; perhaps TRBD1 as D (5 bases). This sample comprised CD8+ T cells sorted from blood, obtained at week 0. CDR3 in amino acids: CASSQDLEGIDTEAFF. The CDR3 nucleotides are TGCGCCAGCAGCCAAGACTTAGAGGGGATAGACACTGAAGCTTTCTTT.